The clone carrying this T cell receptor (beta chain) turned up a few times. The antigen remains unidentified. This CDR3 is 14 amino acids long. Germline lookup yields CDR1 SGHAT and CDR2 FQNNGV. Deletions cut 4 bases from V and 5 bases from J, with 14 bases between. In TCRdb, the 5' RACE reads were re-called with MiXCR into one record per CDR3 protein. The data hold hundreds of thousands of distinct CDR3 sequences, with 4.1% observed a single time. This sample is part of a study of T cells after yellow fever vaccination. The wider study: With SMART-Seq v4 Ultra Low Input, the fractions containing low cell numbers were prepared.

Study-level results: The CD4 compartment and the CD8 compartment contained a small share of clonotypes in common.

The J gene is TRBJ2-5, the V gene TRBV11-2; D gene unclear. The specimen was PBMCs, collected 5 days after the yellow fever booster vaccination. The TCR comes from a man younger than 35 who received the YFV17D yellow fever vaccine. The CDR3 reads CASSSALMGETQYF. The CDR3 DNA is TGTGCCAGCAGCTCAGCCTTGATGGGGGAGACCCAGTACTTC. Combining the CDR3 with reference TRBV11-2 and TRBJ2-5 gives the whole variable domain EAGVAQSPRYKIIEKRQSVAFWCNPISGHATLYWYQQILGQGPKLLIQFQNNGVVDDSQLPKDRFSAERLKGVDSTLKIQPAKLEDSAVYLCASSSALMGETQYFGPGTRLLVL.